What follows are 21 T cell receptor beta chains derived from one specimen sequenced in a study of cytomegalovirus exposure and HLA in healthy donors (dated by TCRdb to about 2017). The library was generated by the immunoSEQ multiplex PCR assay. Entries here come from immuneACCESS through TCRdb and include only in-frame sequences with V and J called. Some clones fail to appear in such tables; in the studies checked, an unresolved V gene covers under half of the shortfall, and the cause of the remainder is unknown. The sample table lists 85,000 to 130,000 clones, about 88% of them with a count of one. The ten largest clones add up to 1.5% to 2% of the sample. Sequences were obtained from PBMCs. These receptors all stem from a woman in her late teens or twenties in good health and CMV-seropositive.

The chain couples TRBV2 to TRBJ2-2; possible D gene TRBD2, 5 bases. The germline V gene encodes CDR1 SNHLY and CDR2 FYNNEI. Trimming shortened V by 6 bases and J by 4 bases, and 12 bases separated the two germline ends. The CDR3 covers 14 residues. CDR3 loop: CASSVMDSTGELFF. The CDR3 bases are TGTGCCAGCAGCGTTATGGACTCCACCGGGGAGCTGTTTTTT.

The chain links TRBV27 to TRBJ2-3; 10 bases are shared with TRBD2. The CDR3 is 19 residues long. With 5 bases clipped from V and 5 bases from J, the junction kept 19 bases outside the gene matches. Germline CDR1 reads MNHEY; CDR2 reads SMNVEV (reference sequence). CDR3: CASSPKTSGSLDHGDTQYF. The CDR3 DNA is TGTGCCAGCAGTCCGAAGACTAGCGGGTCCCTAGACCACGGAGATACGCAGTATTTT.

The CDR3 DNA reads TGTGCCAGCAGCGAACAAATATCTAGCTCTGGGGCCAACGTCCTGACTTTC. Protein product: CASSEQISSSGANVLTF. The chain carries TRBV9 and TRBJ2-6, with D uncertain. The CDR3 spans 17 residues. V was pared by 3 bases and J by 0 bases, with 13 bases between. Germline CDR1 SGDLS, CDR2 YYNGEE.

The V call is TRBV10-2, the J call TRBJ1-5; 8 nucleotides agree with TRBD1. The CDR3 is 12 amino acids. V was clipped by 8 bases and J by 7 bases; unmatched bases: 4. CDR1 is WSHSY and CDR2 is SAAADI in the germline V gene. The CDR3 DNA reads TGCGCCAGCCGGACAGGGATCCAGCCCCAGCATTTT. Translation gives CASRTGIQPQHF.

The chain employs TRBV5-6 and TRBJ1-2; D gene unclear. V lost 1 base and J lost 6, with 13 bases in between. The CDR3 sequence is 14 residues long. Germline V lookup: CDR1 SGHDT, CDR2 YYEEEE. CDR3 bases: TGTGCCAGCAGCTTGTACGGGTCGGAGGATGGCTACACCTTC. Its translation: CASSLYGSEDGYTF.

The V call is TRBV7-6, the J call TRBJ1-4; D possibly corresponds to TRBD1 (6 bases). This CDR3 spans 15 amino acids. V lost 4 bases, J lost 3 bases, and 12 bases lay in between. Per germline, CDR1 SGHVS and CDR2 FNYEAQ. The CDR3 loop reads CASSSYRVANEKLFF. The CDR3 DNA sequence: TGTGCCAGCAGCTCTTACAGGGTTGCTAATGAAAAACTGTTTTTT.

The chain recombines TRBV10-3 with TRBJ2-7, with 9 bases that match TRBD1. Per germline, CDR1 ENHRY and CDR2 SYGVKD. Germline trimming cut 6 bases from V and 2 bases from J; bases unmatched to any gene: 8. The CDR3 spans 15 residues. The chain's CDR3 is CAISAGTGMTYEQYF. The CDR3 DNA follows: TGTGCCATCAGCGCAGGGACAGGGATGACCTACGAGCAGTACTTC.

The chain carries TRBV4-3 and TRBJ1-4; 9 bases are a match to TRBD1. From germline, CDR1 is LGHNA and CDR2 YSLEER. CDR3 length: 16 amino acids. V trimming: 0 bases; J trimming: 5 bases; junction bases outside the gene matches: 4. The CDR3: CASSQDPGQGNEKLFF. The CDR3 bases are TGCGCCAGCAGCCAAGATCCGGGACAGGGAAATGAAAAACTGTTTTTT.

This chain connects TRBV27 to TRBJ1-6; D possibly corresponds to TRBD1 (5 bases). The V gene's germline CDR1 is MNHEY and CDR2 SMNVEV (reference sequence). The CDR3 sequence is 16 residues long. Trimming stripped 4 bases from V and 3 bases from J, with 13 bases between. CDR3 nucleotide sequence: TGTGCCAGCAGTTCCCTTGAGGGACTCTATAATTCACCCCTCCACTTT. This encodes CASSSLEGLYNSPLHF.

This chain connects TRBV9 to TRBJ1-5; weak D call: TRBD1 (6 bases). V lost 0 bases, J lost 3 bases, and 22 bases lay in between. Germline-derived CDR1 and CDR2 are SGDLS and YYNGEE. The CDR3 sequence is 19 residues long. The CDR3 spells CASSVGGGGWGGLNQPQHF. The CDR3 DNA reads TGTGCCAGCAGCGTAGGCGGCGGGGGCTGGGGGGGCCTCAATCAGCCCCAGCATTTT.

The CDR3 region is CASSPGLLANYGYTF. The CDR3 DNA sequence: TGCGCCAGCAGCCCGGGACTGCTAGCTAACTATGGCTACACCTTC. The chain has TRBV4-1 and TRBJ1-2; a weak D match, TRBD1 (5 bases). With 4 bases removed from V and 0 bases from J, the gap between germline ends came to 12 bases. The CDR3 extends over 15 amino acids. The germline CDR1 and CDR2 sequences are MGHRA and YSYEKL.

The rearrangement joins TRBV18 to TRBJ2-7, with 7 bases matching TRBD1. CDR1 and CDR2 from the germline V gene are KGHSH and LQKENI. Losses at the gene ends were 3 bases for V and 1 base for J; bases not matched to a gene: 3. The CDR3 extends over 14 amino acids. The CDR3 protein is CASSPRDSSYEQYF. Written as DNA, the CDR3 is TGTGCCAGCTCACCCCGGGACAGTTCCTACGAGCAGTACTTC.

This chain links TRBV4-2 with TRBJ1-1, with 9 bases that match TRBD1. The CDR3 is 15 amino acids. V was clipped by 0 bases and J by 4 bases; unmatched bases: 3. CDR1 and CDR2 from the germline V gene are LGHNA and YNFKEQ. CDR3 residues: CASSQEGTGSTEAFF. CDR3 in DNA: TGTGCCAGCAGCCAAGAAGGGACAGGGAGCACTGAAGCTTTCTTT.

This chain uses TRBV6-4 with TRBJ2-3; 9 nucleotides match TRBD2. Looked up from germline, CDR1 is MRHNA and CDR2 is SNTAGT. CDR3 length equals 14 residues. V lost 4 bases to trimming and J lost 1 base; unmatched junction nucleotides: 0. The CDR3 region is CASSVAGGTDTQYF. In nucleotides, the CDR3 is TGTGCCAGCAGTGTAGCGGGGGGCACAGATACGCAGTATTTT.

This chain uses TRBV11-2 with TRBJ2-3; 8 nucleotides align to TRBD1. The trim removed 4 bases at V and 2 bases at J, leaving 8 bases unmatched. CDR1 and CDR2 from the germline V gene are SGHAT and FQNNGV. This CDR3 comprises 16 residues. The CDR3 DNA reads TGTGCCAGCAGCTCAGGACAGGGAAGGGACACAGATACGCAGTATTTT. Translation: CASSSGQGRDTDTQYF.

As DNA, the CDR3 is TGCGCCAGCAGCCAAGAGCTAGCGGCAAGCTCCTACGAGCAGTACTTC. This translates into CASSQELAASSYEQYF. The J gene is TRBJ2-7, the V gene TRBV4-1; 7 nucleotides match TRBD2. Germline V gives CDR1 MGHRA, CDR2 YSYEKL. The CDR3 is made up of 16 amino acids. Trimming at V came to 0 bases and at J to 0 bases, leaving 5 bases not matched to a gene.

V and J are TRBV27 and TRBJ1-1; 7 bases match TRBD1. Germline CDR1 reads MNHEY; CDR2 reads SMNVEV (reference sequence). This CDR3 is 13 amino acids long. The V gene end was trimmed by 8 bases and the J gene end by 4 bases; junction bases not matched to a gene: 7. The CDR3 nucleotides are TGTGCCAGCTTTAGGGGGCAGAGCACTGAAGCTTTCTTT. This encodes CASFRGQSTEAFF.

The gene calls are TRBV4-1 and TRBJ1-3; TRBD1 might be the D (5 bases). V lost 4 bases and J 0 bases, leaving 10 bases between the germline ends. Germline lookup yields CDR1 MGHRA and CDR2 YSYEKL. This CDR3 comprises 15 residues. CDR3 DNA: TGCGCCAGCAGCCGGAACCAGGGCTCTGGAAACACCATATATTTT. Protein sequence: CASSRNQGSGNTIYF.

The rearrangement uses TRBV7-9 and TRBJ1-2; TRBD1 matches at 7 bases. The CDR3 has 13 residues. V was pared by 4 bases and J by 8 bases, with 7 bases of the junction left unmatched. CDR1 SEHNR and CDR2 FQNEAQ come from the germline V gene (reference sequence). CDR3 DNA: TGTGCCAGCAGCTCAGAACAGGGGACGGGCTACACCTTC. Protein product: CASSSEQGTGYTF.

The chain couples TRBV6-6 to TRBJ2-5; 9 bases map to TRBD1. Germline loops: CDR1 MNHNY, CDR2 SVGAGI (reference sequence). The junction had 7 bases not matched to a gene; V was cut back by 6 bases and J by 5 bases. The length of the CDR3 is 14 residues. CDR3 nucleotide sequence: TGTGCCAGCAGAATACAGGGGGCTGGGGAGACCCAGTACTTC. This translates into CASRIQGAGETQYF.

The chain combines TRBV28 with TRBJ1-5; D is unresolved. V was shortened by 6 bases and J by 4 bases, with 7 bases between the two germline ends. This CDR3 contains 12 residues. Germline V CDR1 and CDR2: MDHEN, SYDVKM. CDR3 sequence (DNA): TGTGCCAGCAGCCGCAGTAATCAGCCCCAGCATTTT. It yields the protein CASSRSNQPQHF.